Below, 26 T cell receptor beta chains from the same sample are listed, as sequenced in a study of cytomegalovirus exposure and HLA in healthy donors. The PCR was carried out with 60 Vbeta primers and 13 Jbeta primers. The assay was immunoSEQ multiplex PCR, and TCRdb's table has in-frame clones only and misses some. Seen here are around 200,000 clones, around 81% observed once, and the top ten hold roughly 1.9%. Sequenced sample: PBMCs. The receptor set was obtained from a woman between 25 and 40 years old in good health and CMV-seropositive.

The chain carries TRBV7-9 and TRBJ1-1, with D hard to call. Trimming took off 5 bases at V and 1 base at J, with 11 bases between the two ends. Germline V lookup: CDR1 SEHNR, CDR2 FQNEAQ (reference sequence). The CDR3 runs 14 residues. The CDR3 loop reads CASSRTQRNTEAFF. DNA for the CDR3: TGTGCCAGCAGCCGAACACAGAGGAACACTGAAGCTTTCTTT.

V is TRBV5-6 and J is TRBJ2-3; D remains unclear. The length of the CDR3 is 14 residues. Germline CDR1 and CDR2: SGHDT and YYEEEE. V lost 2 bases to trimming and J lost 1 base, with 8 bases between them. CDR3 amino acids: CASSFGQGTDTQYF. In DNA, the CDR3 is TGTGCCAGCAGCTTTGGGCAGGGCACAGATACGCAGTATTTT.

The CDR3 DNA is TGCGCCAGCAGCGCCGGGGTTGGAGACAATGAGCAGTTCTTC. Its protein is CASSAGVGDNEQFF. The V call is TRBV5-1, the J call TRBJ2-1; TRBD2 is a possible D gene (5 bases). The CDR3 has 14 residues. The V end was cut by 4 bases, the J end by 5 bases, with 13 bases between. Germline-derived CDR1 and CDR2 are SGHRS and YFSETQ. The full variable domain, in which reference TRBV5-1 and TRBJ2-1 provide the parts outside the CDR3, is KAGVTQTPRYLIKTRGQQVTLSCSPISGHRSVSWYQQTPGQGLQFLFEYFSETQRNKGNFPGRFSGRQFSNSRSEMNVSTLELGDSALYLCASSAGVGDNEQFFGPGTRLTVL.

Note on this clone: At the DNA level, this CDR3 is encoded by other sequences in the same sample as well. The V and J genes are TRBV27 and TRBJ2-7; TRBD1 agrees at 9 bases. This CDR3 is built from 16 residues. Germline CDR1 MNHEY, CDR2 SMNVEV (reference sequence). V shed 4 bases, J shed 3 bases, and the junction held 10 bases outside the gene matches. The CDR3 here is CASSWGLGDRDYEQYF. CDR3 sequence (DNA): TGTGCCAGCAGTTGGGGTCTCGGGGACAGGGACTACGAGCAGTACTTC.

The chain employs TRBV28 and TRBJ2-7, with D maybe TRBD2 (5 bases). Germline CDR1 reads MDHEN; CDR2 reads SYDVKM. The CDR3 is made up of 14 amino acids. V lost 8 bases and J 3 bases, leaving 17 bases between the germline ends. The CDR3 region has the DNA TGTGCCAGCTGTACCGCGGGTGGTCTCTACGAGCAGTACTTC. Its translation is CASCTAGGLYEQYF.

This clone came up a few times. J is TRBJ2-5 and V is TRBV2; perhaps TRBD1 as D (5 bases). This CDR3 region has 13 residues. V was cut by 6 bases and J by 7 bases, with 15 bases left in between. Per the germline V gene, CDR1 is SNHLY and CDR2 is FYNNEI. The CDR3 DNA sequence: TGTGCCAGCAGCGCTGGACCAACAGGGACCCAGTACTTC. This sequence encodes CASSAGPTGTQYF.

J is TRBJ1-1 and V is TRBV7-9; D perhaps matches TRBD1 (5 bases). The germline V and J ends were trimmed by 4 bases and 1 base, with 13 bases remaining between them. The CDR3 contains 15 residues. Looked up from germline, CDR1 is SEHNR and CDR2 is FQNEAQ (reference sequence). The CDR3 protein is CASSSGDFPNTEAFF. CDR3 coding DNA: TGTGCCAGCAGCTCCGGGGACTTTCCGAACACTGAAGCTTTCTTT.

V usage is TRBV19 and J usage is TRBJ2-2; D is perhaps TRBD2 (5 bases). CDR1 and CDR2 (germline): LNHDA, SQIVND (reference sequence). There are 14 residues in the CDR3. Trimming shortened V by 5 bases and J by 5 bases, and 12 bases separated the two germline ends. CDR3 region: CASSPQPGTGELFF. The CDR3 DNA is TGTGCCAGTAGTCCCCAACCGGGGACCGGGGAGCTGTTTTTT. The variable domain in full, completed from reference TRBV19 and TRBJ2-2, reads DGGITQSPKYLFRKEGQNVTLSCEQNLNHDAMYWYRQDPGQGLRLIYYSQIVNDFQKGDIAEGYSVSREKKESFPLTVTSAQKNPTAFYLCASSPQPGTGELFFGEGSRLTVL.

CDR3 sequence (DNA): TGTGCCAGCAGCACTCTTACAGCCGGGACAGGGAGTACCGGGGAGCTGTTTTTT. Translation gives CASSTLTAGTGSTGELFF. V gene TRBV13 combines with J gene TRBJ2-2; 9 bases align to TRBD1. The CDR3 has 18 amino acids. Germline V gene lookup returns CDR1 PRHDT and CDR2 FYEKMQ (reference sequence). With 5 bases clipped from V and 5 bases from J, the junction kept 15 bases outside the gene matches.

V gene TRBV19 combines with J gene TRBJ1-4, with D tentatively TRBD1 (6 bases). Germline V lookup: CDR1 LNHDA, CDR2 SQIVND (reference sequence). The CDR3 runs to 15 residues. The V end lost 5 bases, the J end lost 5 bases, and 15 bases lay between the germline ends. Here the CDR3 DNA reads TGTGCCAGTAGTGCCCGGACAGCACAAAATGAAAAACTGTTTTTT. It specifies CASSARTAQNEKLFF.

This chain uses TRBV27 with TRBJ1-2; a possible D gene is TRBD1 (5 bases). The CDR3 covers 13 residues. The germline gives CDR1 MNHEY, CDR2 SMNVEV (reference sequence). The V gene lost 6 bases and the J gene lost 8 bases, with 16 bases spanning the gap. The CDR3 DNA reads TGTGCCAGCAGACCTTGGAAGGGACTCGGCTACACCTTC. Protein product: CASRPWKGLGYTF.

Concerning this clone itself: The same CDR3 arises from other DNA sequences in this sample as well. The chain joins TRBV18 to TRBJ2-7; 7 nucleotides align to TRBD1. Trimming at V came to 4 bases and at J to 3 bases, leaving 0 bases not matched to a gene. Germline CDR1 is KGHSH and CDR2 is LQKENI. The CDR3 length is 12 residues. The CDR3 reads CASSRDSYEQYF. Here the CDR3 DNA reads TGTGCCAGCTCACGGGACAGCTACGAGCAGTACTTC.

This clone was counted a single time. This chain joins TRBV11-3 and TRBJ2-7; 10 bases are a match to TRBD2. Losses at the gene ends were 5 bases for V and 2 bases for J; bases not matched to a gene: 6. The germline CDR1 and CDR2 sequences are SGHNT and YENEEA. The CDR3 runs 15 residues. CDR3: CASSPDSGGTYEQYF. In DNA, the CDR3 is TGTGCCAGCAGCCCCGATAGCGGGGGGACCTACGAGCAGTACTTC.

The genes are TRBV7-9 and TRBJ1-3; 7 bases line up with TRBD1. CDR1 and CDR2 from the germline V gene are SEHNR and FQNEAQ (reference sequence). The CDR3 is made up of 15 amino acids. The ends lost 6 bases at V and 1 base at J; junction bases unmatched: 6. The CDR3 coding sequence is TGTGCCAGCAGTCAGGGGACAGCGTCTGGAAACACCATATATTTT. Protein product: CASSQGTASGNTIYF.

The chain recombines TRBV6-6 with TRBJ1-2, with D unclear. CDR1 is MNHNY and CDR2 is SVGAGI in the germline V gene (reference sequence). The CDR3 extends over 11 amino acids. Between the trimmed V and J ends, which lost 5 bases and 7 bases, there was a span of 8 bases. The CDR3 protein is CASSPRTGYTF. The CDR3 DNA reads TGTGCCAGCAGTCCCAGAACTGGCTACACCTTC.

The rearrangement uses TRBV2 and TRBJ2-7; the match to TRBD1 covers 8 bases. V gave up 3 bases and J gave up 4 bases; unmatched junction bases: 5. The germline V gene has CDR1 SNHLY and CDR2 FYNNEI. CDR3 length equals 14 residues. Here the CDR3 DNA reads TGTGCCAGCAGTGATCAGGGGGCGGGATACGAGCAGTACTTC. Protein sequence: CASSDQGAGYEQYF.

CDR3 residues: CASSELTLNTEAFF. For the CDR3, the DNA is TGTGCCAGCAGTGAACTAACCCTGAACACTGAAGCTTTCTTT. The rearrangement links TRBV6-1 to TRBJ1-1; D uncertain. The germline V gene encodes CDR1 MNHNS and CDR2 SASEGT. Deletions cut 2 bases from V and 0 bases from J, with 7 bases between. This CDR3 is built from 14 residues.

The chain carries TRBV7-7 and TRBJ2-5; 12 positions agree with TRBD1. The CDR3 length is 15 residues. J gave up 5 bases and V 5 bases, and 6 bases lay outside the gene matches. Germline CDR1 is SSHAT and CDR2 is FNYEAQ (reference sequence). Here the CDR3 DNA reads TGTGCCAGCAGCGCCGGGACAGGGGGCTGGGAGACCCAGTACTTC. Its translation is CASSAGTGGWETQYF.

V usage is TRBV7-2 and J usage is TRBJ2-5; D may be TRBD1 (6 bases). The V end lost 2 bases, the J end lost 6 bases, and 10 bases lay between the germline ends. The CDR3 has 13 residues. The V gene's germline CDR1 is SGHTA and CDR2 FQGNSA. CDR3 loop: CASSLQGRQTQYF. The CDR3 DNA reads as TGTGCCAGCAGCTTACAGGGGCGGCAGACCCAGTACTTC.

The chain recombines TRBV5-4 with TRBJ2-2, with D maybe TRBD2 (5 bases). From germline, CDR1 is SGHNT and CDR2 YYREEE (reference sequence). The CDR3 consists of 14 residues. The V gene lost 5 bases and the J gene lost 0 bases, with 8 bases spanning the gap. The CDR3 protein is CASRERSNTGELFF. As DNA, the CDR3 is TGTGCCAGCAGGGAGCGGTCGAACACCGGGGAGCTGTTTTTT.

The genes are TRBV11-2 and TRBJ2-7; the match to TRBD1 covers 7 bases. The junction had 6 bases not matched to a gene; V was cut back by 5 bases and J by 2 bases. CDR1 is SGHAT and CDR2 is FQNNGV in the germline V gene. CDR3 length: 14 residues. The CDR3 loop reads CASSPGQTTYEQYF. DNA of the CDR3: TGTGCCAGCAGCCCGGGACAGACGACCTACGAGCAGTACTTC.

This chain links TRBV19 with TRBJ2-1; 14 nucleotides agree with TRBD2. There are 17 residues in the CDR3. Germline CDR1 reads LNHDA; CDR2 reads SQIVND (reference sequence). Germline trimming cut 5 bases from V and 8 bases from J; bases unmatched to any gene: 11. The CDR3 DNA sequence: TGTGCCAGTAGTGGATTGACTAGCGGGGGGGCTCGGGATGAGCAGTTCTTC. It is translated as CASSGLTSGGARDEQFF.

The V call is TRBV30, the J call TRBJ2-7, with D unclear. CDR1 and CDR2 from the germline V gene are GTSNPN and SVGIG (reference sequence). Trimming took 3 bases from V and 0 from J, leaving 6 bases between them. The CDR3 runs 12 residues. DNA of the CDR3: TGTGCCTGGAGCTACTCCTCCTACGAGCAGTACTTC. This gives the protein CAWSYSSYEQYF.

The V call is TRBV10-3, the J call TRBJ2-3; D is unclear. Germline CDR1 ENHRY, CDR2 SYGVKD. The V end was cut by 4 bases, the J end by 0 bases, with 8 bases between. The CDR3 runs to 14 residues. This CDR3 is CAISASRSTDTQYF. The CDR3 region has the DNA TGTGCCATCAGTGCCAGCAGGAGCACAGATACGCAGTATTTT.

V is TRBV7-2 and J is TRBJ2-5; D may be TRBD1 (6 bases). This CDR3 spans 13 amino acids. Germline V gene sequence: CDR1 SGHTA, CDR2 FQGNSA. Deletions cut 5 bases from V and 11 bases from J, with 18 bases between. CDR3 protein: CASSRIQGIEQYF. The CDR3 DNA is TGTGCCAGCAGCCGAATTCAGGGGATAGAGCAGTACTTC.

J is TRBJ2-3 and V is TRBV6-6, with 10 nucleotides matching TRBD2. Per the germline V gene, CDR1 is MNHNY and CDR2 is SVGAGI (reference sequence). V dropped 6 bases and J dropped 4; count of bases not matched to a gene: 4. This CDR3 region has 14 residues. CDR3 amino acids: CASRERGGPDTQYF. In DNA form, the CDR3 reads TGTGCCAGCAGGGAGCGGGGGGGCCCAGATACGCAGTATTTT.